This entry describes one T cell receptor beta chain. Seattle cases were enrolled at active infection and followed longitudinally. The J segment lost 0 bases and the V segment lost 6 bases, leaving 2 bases of the junction unmatched. Germline loops: CDR1 MGHDK, CDR2 SYGVNS. This CDR3 comprises 15 residues. In the authors' methods: Nucleated cell number was recorded as an estimate derived from reference gene primer amplification. Libraries were prepared by immunoSEQ multiplex PCR; TCRdb keeps only in-frame clonotypes and omits some of them. V, J and clone size were drawn from that table, and D and trimming were deduced from the DNA. Counted here are 200,000 to 300,000 clones, 85% occurring once; the ten biggest clones make up roughly 4.6%. The source of the sample is a study of blood T cell repertoires in COVID-19.

The chain has TRBV25-1 and TRBJ2-4; 10 positions agree with TRBD1. The origin of this receptor is a man over 45 with COVID-19, enrolled during active disease. The sample consisted of peripheral blood. Written as DNA, the CDR3 is TGTGCCAGCAGAGGGACAGGGGAAGCCAAAAACATTCAGTACTTC. Translation gives CASRGTGEAKNIQYF.